This T cell receptor beta chain is from a study of cytomegalovirus exposure and HLA in healthy donors listed by TCRdb under 2017. With respect to the entire study: According to an earlier analysis of a few hundred of the donors, about 180 million T cells yielded roughly 100 million unique TCR beta sequences and 276 Gb of sequence data. HLA typing included class I and class II loci at four-digit resolution. Typing coverage differed by locus: A, B, C, DRB1 and DQB1 were typed in about 620-630 donors, DQA1 in approximately 520, DPA1 in over 600, and DPB1 in 400 to 490. High-throughput TCR immunosequencing, statistical association of individual TCRs with disease status, and machine learning were combined to predict cytomegalovirus infection status. To decide whether each TCR beta V gene segment behaved as functional or pseudogenic, an earlier analysis of some 600 of the donors relied on high-throughput TCR beta sequencing. The study aimed to test whether signatures of past pathogen exposure could be identified by cataloging public T cell receptors. The study used immunosequencing to profile the T cell repertoires of 670 or so subjects and linked those repertoires to cytomegalovirus serostatus. Along with the roughly 670-subject first cohort, a separate validation cohort of over a hundred different subjects was used. In a later genetic analysis, genome-wide SNP genotypes for about 55% of the 666 donors were used, and that subset was treated as a discovery cohort. Rather than drawing on any new phenotypic data, the later analysis identified candidate immune exposures from TCR beta sequences and the way those sequences occurred across donors. The genetic ancestry cluster associated with self-reported Caucasian donors included approximately 85% of the roughly 400 genotyped donors. Donor age, sex, ethnicity and CMV serostatus were compiled together with the repertoire data. In a later analysis, previously published TCR beta repertoires from 666 donors were re-analyzed and high-resolution HLA genotyping was added so that TCR occurrence patterns could be studied. Every repertoire in the discovery cohort had been generated on one and the same sequencing platform. Among a few hundred genotyped donors of the cohort, an average of approximately 240,000 unique TCR beta nucleotide sequences were sequenced per donor, roughly a sixth of them non-productive. Roughly 5 DR-DQ haplotypes were handled as single units for association and clustering, since linkage in the cohort was strong. An early release covering some 640 HLA-typed donors comprised approximately 300 gigabases of sequencing data and tens of millions of unique TCR sequences.

Via the germline V gene, CDR1 is MNHEY and CDR2 SVGAGI. From the cysteine through the phenylalanine, the CDR3 covers 10 amino acids. The CDR3 DNA has 30 bases and is translated from base 1. There are a few counts of this clone. What this receptor recognizes is not known. At one end the junction does not follow the germline gene, possibly because of a read error. Results the study describes overall, beyond this receptor: A cluster of highly shared sequence variants was judged likely to represent a technical artifact of the sequencing pipeline. The study listed over 150 TCR beta chains as associated with cytomegalovirus. Roughly uniform sequencing depth across donors was assumed in presence/absence analyses, although this assumption may not hold. According to a later analysis, TCR association rates differed among HLA loci, with DRB1 alleles showing the most associated TCRs and HLA-C alleles showing the fewest. Assigning TCR associations to individual alleles was difficult when HLA alleles, especially DR and DQ, strongly co-occurred. An earlier analysis of around 540 of the donors showed that most TCR beta V segments appeared in productive rearrangements either about 87% or about 30% of the time, which broadly matched IMGT annotations. The authors suggested that the approach could potentially be generalized to other disease states and immunological phenotypes. The 87-base-pair reads could not distinguish some IMGT-functional V segments, including TRBV6-2 and TRBV6-3, so those segments were excluded. Linkage disequilibrium might explain the correlated functional status among segregating V segments, but an unknown experimental factor could not be ruled out. The only immune exposure information available for the cohort was CMV serostatus. At a false discovery rate of 0.05, a later analysis linked some 17,000 TCR beta sequences to specific HLA alleles. HLA typing was unavailable for some donors at each locus, so association tests used only the typed subset. Most TCR sequences were observed very rarely across donors, whereas some public TCRs were present in many individuals. In both the original and validation cohorts, the classifier was reported to diagnose cytomegalovirus status with high specificity and sensitivity. In vitro tests confirmed that a few of the cytomegalovirus-associated TCR beta chains recognize cytomegalovirus antigens. A later analysis found that most CMV-associated TCR beta chains appeared HLA-restricted, with HLA associations seemingly driven largely by CMV exposure. A later genetic analysis associated a missense DCLRE1C variant with V-gene and J-gene trimming of TCR beta chains, and an independent cohort replicated the association. The cohort was sequenced for TCR beta chains only, and without alpha or paired-chain data the features that could be detected were limited. A later analysis found that HLA-associated TCR beta chains were more clonally expanded and had lower generation probabilities than equally common non-associated chains. According to a later genetic analysis, donors in an Asian-associated ancestry cluster had fewer N-insertions in productive TCRs than the approximately 610-donor mean. A further reported finding was that TCR beta sequences accurately predicted the HLA-A and HLA-B alleles for most subjects in the first cohort. About 17 rarely observed V segments, including chromosome 9 orphons, were excluded from the earlier analysis of about 500 of the donors because counts were too low. Several of the top co-occurrence clusters appeared to be linked to parvovirus B19, influenza, CMV and Epstein-Barr virus, according to a later analysis.

The library was made by the immunoSEQ multiplex PCR assay. The multiplex PCR relied on a mix of 60 forward primers for TCR Vbeta segments and 13 reverse primers for TCR Jbeta segments. The CDR3 region of rearranged TCR beta genes was amplified from genomic DNA with a multiplex PCR assay. On the Illumina HiSeq System, the amplified TCR beta libraries were sequenced as 87-base-pair reads. Per the authors' processing: In a later analysis, approximately 74 million unique TCR beta chains were counted across the roughly 610 repertoires, and about 10 million of these chains were shared by at least two donors. To remove PCR and sequencing errors, raw reads were error-corrected and collapsed into unique sequences using a nearest-neighbor algorithm that merged closely related sequences. To assign V, D and J gene segments, CDR3 sequences were aligned to IMGT reference sequences. For a sequence to be retained, at least a six-nucleotide match to both a V gene segment and a J gene segment was required. Rearrangements were classified as productive when the CDR3 lacked stop codons and remained in frame with V and J, and all other rearrangements were classified as non-productive. Following IMGT convention, CDR3 was defined as the stretch from the second conserved V-encoded cysteine to the conserved J-encoded phenylalanine. The earlier analysis of about 500 of the donors excluded sequences that lacked an unambiguous match to a single V gene segment. An earlier analysis of 587 of the donors called V segments functional above 56.7% productive rearrangements and segregating when the between-donor standard deviation exceeded 5%. A statistical classification framework was developed to diagnose cytomegalovirus status using the catalog of TCR beta chain sequences. In a later analysis, V and J genes were assigned by comparing TCR nucleotide sequences against IMGT/GENE-DB human TR gene sequences. Using the TCRdist pipeline, a later analysis assigned CDR3 sequences along with most-parsimonious VDJ recombination scenarios. In a later analysis, each TCR beta chain was defined by its CDR3 amino acid sequence together with its V-gene family, and reads without a unique V-gene family were excluded. To address suspected cross-contamination and a sequencing artifact, a later analysis removed under 600 highly shared, low-generation-probability nucleotide sequences. In a later analysis, a clonal expansion index was calculated for each public chain from normalized within-repertoire ranks of inferred template counts. Generation probabilities in a later analysis came from a VDJ recombination model fitted to out-of-frame rearrangements, and those results were checked against IGoR. In a later analysis, TCR-TCR, TCR-HLA and TCR-CMV co-occurrence was scored with hypergeometric tests, and a repertoire-size bias correction was applied to TCR pairs. In a later analysis, false discovery rates were estimated by permuting HLA or CMV assignments 20 times. In a later analysis, co-occurring TCRs were grouped with DBSCAN, and TCRdist sequence similarity was added when clustering was performed within HLA-allele-positive subsets. Repertoires with fewer than 30,000 or more than 120,000 public chains, plus five repertoires with anomalous nucleotide sharing, were excluded from co-occurrence clustering. Held by TCRdb, this immuneACCESS table contains in-frame sequences only and omits some clones. Under half of the omission traces to an unresolved V gene where checked; the cause of the rest is unknown. Clone size and the V and J calls come from that table; the DNA yielded D and trimming. This sample comprises 140,000 or so clones, around a tenth of them detected only once. The ten largest make up about 2% of the sample.

In total, just over 650 healthy bone marrow donors made up the cohort. At the time of sampling, all cohort members were nominally healthy, though unrecorded immune exposures were likely present. The donor was CMV seronegative and was included in the group of hundreds of seronegative cohort members. A peripheral blood sample was collected from each donor, and TCR beta sequencing was performed on peripheral blood mononuclear cells. Genomic DNA extraction from the blood cell samples was performed with the Qiagen DNeasy Blood Extraction Kit. The chain was built from TRBV6-5 and TRBJ1-2, and perhaps TRBD1 as D gene, on 6 matching bases. This receptor was identified in a male donor in good health and CMV-seronegative. The sequencing sample was made of PBMCs. The DNA is TGTGCCAGCAGTTACCCACAGGGCGACTTC. Its protein product is CASSYPQGDF.